This paragraph reports one T cell receptor (beta chain). No cognate antigen has been identified for it. This record belongs to a study of T cells expressing NK-cell markers (TCRdb year 2020). Regarding the study in general: In sorted CD3+CD56+NKG2C+, CD3+CD56+NKG2C- and CD3+CD56-NKG2C+ T-cell subsets from 7 to 9 donors, TCR beta-chain repertoires were profiled. The eight sequenced donors were randomly selected healthy volunteers, three men and five women. Among the eight sequenced donors, seven were HCMV-seropositive and one was HCMV-seronegative. Sequencing of the libraries produced 2 x 150 bp reads on Illumina HiSeq 2000/2500, MiSeq or NextSeq. Findings and caveats that apply to the study as a whole: It remained unclear whether the expanded NKG2C-expressing T cell clones were specific for HCMV antigens. Those dominant clonotypes were again the most abundant among CD3+CD56-NKG2C+ cells in a few donors, at about 25-65%. In about 6 donors, the dominant CD3+CD56+NKG2C+ clonotypes were found to rank among the top 10 CD8+ clonotypes and to make up about 1.0-7.5% of CD8+ T cells.

The sequencing machine was an Illumina HiSeq 2000. The TCR beta cDNA libraries were made using 5'RACE template switching, a step that added both a universal primer site and unique molecular identifiers. Priming for cDNA synthesis came from the TCR beta constant segment, and two successive PCR amplification steps followed. Under the source paper's analysis protocol: Reads were demultiplexed and grouped by UMI with MIGEC, and clonotypes were assembled and quantified with MiTCR. To exclude erroneous sequences, only TCR cDNA sequences supported by at least two reads were retained. The tcR package was used for downstream repertoire analysis, and clonotypes were matched between fractions using CDR3 nucleotide sequence together with V segment. VDJmatch was used to annotate antigen specificity against VDJdb, with one amino acid substitution in CDR3 allowed. Each entry corresponds to one CDR3 protein sequence from reads that TCRdb reprocessed, and DNA is not given. TCRdb assigned the V and J calls; the authors' analysis was not used. This sample's table has entries for around 100,000 distinct CDR3 sequences. The top ten constitute roughly 18% of the sample.

HCMV serostatus was determined by detecting HCMV-specific IgG in serum with a commercial ELISA kit. Peripheral blood mononuclear cells were isolated from blood by Ficoll density gradient centrifugation. For CDR1 and CDR2, the germline V gene lists MNHEY and SVGEGT. CDR3 length: 15 amino acids, cysteine to phenylalanine. The record lacks a DNA sequence. The origin of this receptor is a woman between 18 and 69 years old in good health. The rearranged chain carries TRBV6-2 or TRBV6-3 and TRBJ2-5; TCRdb proposes TRBD1, but this gene call is untestable without DNA. Sequenced: blood T cells: a sorted CD56 or NKG2C T cell subset, CD4+ or CD8+ T cells, or bulk PBMC T cells (not recorded which). Here the CDR3 is given as CASSTGQGDQETQYF.